Detailed here is one T cell receptor (beta chain). Its antigen is currently unknown. The CDR3 is made up of 15 amino acids. V gave up 5 bases and J gave up 1 base, with 15 bases separating them. Germline lookup yields CDR1 SGHTA and CDR2 FQGNSA. The data were taken from a study of cytomegalovirus exposure and HLA in healthy donors. Study observations and caveats: Researchers catalogued approximately 170 TCR beta chains as cytomegalovirus-associated.

The PCR ran on 60 Vbeta and 13 Jbeta primers. Assay: immunoSEQ multiplex PCR; the TCRdb copy retains only in-frame clones and omits some. The table shows 200,000 or so clones, with around four fifths occurring only once. The receptor was derived from a woman aged 40 to 55 in good health and CMV-seronegative. The sequenced sample was PBMCs. V usage is TRBV7-2 and J usage is TRBJ2-7, with D tentatively TRBD1 (6 bases). CDR3 sequence: CASSKDPGTSYEQYF. The CDR3 DNA reads as TGTGCCAGCAGCAAAGATCCGGGGACATCCTACGAGCAGTACTTC.